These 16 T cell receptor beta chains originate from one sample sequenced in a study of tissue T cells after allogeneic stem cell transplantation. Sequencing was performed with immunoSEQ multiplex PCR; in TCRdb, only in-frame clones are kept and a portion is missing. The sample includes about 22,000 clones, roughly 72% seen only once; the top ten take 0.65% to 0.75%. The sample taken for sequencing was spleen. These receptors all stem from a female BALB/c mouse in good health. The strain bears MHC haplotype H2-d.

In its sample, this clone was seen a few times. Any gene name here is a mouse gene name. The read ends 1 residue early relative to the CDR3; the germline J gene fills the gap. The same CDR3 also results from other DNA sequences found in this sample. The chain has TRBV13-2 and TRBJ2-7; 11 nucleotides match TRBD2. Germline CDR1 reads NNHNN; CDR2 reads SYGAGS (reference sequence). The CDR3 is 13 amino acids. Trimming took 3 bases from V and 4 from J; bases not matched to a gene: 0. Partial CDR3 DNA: TGTGCCAGCGGTGGACTGGGGGGGTATGAACAGTAC. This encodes CASGGLGGYEQY. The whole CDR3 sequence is CASGGLGGYEQYF.

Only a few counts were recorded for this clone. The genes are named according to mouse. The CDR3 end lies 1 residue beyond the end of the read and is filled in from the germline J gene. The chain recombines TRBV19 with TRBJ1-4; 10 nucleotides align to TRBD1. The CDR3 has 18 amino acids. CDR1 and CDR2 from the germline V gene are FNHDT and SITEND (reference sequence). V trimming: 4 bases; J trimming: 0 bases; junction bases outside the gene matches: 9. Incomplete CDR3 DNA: TGTGCCAGCAGTCGGGACAGGGGCCTTACCCTTTCCAACGAAAGATTATTT. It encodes CASSRDRGLTLSNERLF. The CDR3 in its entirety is CASSRDRGLTLSNERLFF. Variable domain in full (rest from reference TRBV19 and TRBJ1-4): GGIITQTPKFLIGQEGQKLTLKCQQNFNHDTMYWYRQDSGKGLRLIYYSITENDLQKGDLSEGYDASREKKSSFSLTVTSAQKNEMAVFLCASSRDRGLTLSNERLFFGHGTKLSVL.

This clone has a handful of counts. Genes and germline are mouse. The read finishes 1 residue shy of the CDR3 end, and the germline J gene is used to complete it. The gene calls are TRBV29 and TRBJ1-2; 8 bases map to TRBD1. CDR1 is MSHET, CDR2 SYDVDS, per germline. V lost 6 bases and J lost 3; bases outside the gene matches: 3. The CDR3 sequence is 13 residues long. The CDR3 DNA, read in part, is TGTGCTAGCAGCAGGGGGCTGGACTCCGACTACACC. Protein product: CASSRGLDSDYT. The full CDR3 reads CASSRGLDSDYTF. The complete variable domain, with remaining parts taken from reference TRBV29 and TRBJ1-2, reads DMKVTQMPRYLIKRMGENVLLECGQDMSHETMYWYRQDPGLGLQLIYISYDVDSNSEGDIPKGYRVSRKKREHFSLILDSAKTNQTSVYFCASSRGLDSDYTFGSGTRLLVI.

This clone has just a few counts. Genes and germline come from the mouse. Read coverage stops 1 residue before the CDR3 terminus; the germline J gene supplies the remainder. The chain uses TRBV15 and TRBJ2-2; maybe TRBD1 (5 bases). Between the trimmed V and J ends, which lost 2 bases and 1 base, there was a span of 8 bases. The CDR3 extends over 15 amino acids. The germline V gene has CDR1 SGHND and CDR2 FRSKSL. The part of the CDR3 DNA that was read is TGTGCCAGCAGTTTAAAGACAGAAAACACCGGGCAGCTCTAC. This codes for CASSLKTENTGQLY. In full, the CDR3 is CASSLKTENTGQLYF.

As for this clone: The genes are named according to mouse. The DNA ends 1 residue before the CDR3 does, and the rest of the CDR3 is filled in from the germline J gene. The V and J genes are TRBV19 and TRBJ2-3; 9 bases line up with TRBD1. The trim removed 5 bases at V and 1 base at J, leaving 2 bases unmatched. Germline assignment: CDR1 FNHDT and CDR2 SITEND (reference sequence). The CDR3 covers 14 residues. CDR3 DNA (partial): TGTGCCAGCAGAACAGGGGGCGGTGCAGAAACGCTGTAT. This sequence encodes CASRTGGGAETLY. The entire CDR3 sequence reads CASRTGGGAETLYF.

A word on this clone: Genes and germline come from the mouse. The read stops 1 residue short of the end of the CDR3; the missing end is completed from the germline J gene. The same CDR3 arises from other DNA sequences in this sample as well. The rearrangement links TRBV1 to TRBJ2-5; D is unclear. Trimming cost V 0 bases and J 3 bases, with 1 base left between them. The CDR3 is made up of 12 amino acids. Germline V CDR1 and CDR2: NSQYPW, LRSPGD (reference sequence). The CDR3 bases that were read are TGCACCTGCAGTGCAGATCAAGACACCCAGTAC. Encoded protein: CTCSADQDTQY. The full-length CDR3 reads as CTCSADQDTQYF.

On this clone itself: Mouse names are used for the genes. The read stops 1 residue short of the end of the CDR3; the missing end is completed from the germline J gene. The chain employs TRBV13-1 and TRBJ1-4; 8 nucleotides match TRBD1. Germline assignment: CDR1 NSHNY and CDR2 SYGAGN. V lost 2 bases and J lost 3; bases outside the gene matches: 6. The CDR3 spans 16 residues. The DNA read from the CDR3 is TGTGCCAGCAGTGAAGGAACAGGGGGGGCCAACGAAAGATTATTT. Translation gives CASSEGTGGANERLF. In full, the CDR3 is CASSEGTGGANERLFF.

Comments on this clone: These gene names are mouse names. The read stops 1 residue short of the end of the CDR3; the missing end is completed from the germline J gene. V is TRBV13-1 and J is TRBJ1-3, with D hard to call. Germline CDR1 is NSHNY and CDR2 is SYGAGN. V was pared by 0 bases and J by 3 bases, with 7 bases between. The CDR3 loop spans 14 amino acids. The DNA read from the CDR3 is TGTGCCAGCAGTGATGCCCGGGGTGGAAATACGCTCTAT. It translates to CASSDARGGNTLY. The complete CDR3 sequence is CASSDARGGNTLYF.

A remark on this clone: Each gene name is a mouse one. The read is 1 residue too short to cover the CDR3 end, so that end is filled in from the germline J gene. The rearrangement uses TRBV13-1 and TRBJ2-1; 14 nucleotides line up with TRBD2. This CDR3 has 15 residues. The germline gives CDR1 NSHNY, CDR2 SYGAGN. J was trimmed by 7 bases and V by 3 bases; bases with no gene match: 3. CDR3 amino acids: CASSAGLGGRAEQFF. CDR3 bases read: TGTGCCAGCAGTGCGGGACTGGGGGGGCGAGCTGAGCAGTTC.

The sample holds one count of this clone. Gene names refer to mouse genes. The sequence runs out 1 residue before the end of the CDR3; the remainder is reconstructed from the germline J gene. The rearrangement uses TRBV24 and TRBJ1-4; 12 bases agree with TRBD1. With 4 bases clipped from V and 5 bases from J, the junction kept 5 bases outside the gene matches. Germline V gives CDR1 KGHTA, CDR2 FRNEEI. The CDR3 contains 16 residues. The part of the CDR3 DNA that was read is TGTGCCAGCAGTCGGGACAGGGGGCCGGCTAACGAAAGATTATTT. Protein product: CASSRDRGPANERLF. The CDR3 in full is CASSRDRGPANERLFF.

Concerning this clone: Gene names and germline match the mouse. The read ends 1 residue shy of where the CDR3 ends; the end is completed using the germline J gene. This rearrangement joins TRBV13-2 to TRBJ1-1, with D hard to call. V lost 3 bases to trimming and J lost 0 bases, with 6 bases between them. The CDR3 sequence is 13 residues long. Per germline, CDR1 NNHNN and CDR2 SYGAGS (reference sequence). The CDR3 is CASGGTTNTEVFF. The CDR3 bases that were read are TGTGCCAGCGGTGGAACAACAAACACAGAAGTCTTC.

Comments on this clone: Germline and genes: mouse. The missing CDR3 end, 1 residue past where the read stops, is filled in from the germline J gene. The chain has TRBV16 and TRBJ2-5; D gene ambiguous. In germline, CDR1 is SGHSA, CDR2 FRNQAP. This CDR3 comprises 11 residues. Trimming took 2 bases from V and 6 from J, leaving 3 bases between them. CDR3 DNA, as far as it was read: TGTGCAAGCAGCTTACAGGACACCCAGTAC. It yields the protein CASSLQDTQY. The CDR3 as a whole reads CASSLQDTQYF.

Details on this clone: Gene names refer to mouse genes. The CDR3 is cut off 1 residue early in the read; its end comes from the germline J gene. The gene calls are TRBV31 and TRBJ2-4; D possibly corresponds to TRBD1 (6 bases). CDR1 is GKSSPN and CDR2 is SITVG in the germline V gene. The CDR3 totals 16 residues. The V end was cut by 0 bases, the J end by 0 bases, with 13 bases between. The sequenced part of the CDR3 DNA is TGTGCCTGGAGTCTAGGGGACACCAATAGTCAAAACACCTTGTAC. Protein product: CAWSLGDTNSQNTLY. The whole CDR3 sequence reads CAWSLGDTNSQNTLYF.

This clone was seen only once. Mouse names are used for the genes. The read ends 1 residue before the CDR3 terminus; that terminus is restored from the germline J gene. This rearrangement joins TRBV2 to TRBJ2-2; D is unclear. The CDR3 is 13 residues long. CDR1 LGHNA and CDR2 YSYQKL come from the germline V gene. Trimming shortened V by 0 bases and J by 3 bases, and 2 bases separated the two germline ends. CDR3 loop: CASSQDYTGQLYF. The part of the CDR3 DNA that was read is TGTGCCAGCAGCCAAGATTACACCGGGCAGCTCTAC.

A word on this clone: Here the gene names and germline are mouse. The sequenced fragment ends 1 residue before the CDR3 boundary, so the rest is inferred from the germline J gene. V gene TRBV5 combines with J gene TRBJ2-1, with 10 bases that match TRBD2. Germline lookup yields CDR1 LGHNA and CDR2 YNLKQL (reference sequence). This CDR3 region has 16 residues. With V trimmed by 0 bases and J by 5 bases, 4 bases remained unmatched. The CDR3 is CASSQDDWGVHAEQFF. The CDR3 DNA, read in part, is TGTGCCAGCAGCCAAGATGACTGGGGGGTCCATGCTGAGCAGTTC.

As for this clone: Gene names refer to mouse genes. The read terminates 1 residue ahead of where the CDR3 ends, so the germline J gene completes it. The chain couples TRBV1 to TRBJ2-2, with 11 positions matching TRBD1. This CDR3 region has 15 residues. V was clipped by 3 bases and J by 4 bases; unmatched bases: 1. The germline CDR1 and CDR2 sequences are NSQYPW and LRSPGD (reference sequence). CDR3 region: CTCSAGTGGTGQLYF. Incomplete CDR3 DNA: TGCACCTGCAGTGCGGGGACAGGGGGCACCGGGCAGCTCTAC.